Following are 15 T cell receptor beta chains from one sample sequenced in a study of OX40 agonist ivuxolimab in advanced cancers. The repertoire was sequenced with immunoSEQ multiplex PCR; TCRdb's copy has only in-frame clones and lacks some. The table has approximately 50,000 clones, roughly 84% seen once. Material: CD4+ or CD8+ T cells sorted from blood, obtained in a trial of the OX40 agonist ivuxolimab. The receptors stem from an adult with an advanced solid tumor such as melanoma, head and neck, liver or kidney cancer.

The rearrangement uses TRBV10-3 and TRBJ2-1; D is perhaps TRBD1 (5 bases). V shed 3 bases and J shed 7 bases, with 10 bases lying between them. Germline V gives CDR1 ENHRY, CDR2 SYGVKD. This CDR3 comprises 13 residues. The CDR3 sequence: CAISEIQENEQFF. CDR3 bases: TGTGCCATCAGTGAAATACAGGAAAATGAGCAGTTCTTC.

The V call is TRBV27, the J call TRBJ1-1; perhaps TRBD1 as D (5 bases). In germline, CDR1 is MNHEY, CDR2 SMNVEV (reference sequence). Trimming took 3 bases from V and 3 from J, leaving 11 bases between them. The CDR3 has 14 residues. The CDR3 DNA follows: TGTGCCAGCAGTTTCAATCAGGGACACACTGAAGCTTTCTTT. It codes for CASSFNQGHTEAFF.

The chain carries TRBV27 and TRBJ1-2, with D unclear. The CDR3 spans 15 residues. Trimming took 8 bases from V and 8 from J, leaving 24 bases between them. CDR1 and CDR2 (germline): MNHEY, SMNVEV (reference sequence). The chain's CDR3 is CASGSSVVGKGGYTF. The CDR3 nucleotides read TGTGCCAGCGGGTCATCCGTCGTGGGGAAGGGAGGCTACACCTTC.

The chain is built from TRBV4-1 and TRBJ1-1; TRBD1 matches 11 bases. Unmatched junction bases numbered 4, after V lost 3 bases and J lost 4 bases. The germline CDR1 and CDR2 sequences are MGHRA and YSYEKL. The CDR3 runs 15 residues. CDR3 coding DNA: TGCGCCAGCAGCCAGGTTGGGACAGGGGGCACTGAAGCTTTCTTT. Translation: CASSQVGTGGTEAFF.

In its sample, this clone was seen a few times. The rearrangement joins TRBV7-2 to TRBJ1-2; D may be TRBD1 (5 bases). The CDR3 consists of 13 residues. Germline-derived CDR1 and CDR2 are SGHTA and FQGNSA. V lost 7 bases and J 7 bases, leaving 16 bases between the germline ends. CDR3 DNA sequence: TGTGCCAGCACTATAGGGGACCGCTCTGGCTACACCTTC. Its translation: CASTIGDRSGYTF.

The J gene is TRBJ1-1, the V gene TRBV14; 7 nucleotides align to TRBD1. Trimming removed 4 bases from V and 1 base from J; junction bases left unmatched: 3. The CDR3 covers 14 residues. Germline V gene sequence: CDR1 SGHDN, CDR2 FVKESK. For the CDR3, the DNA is TGTGCCAGCAGCCCCTGGACAGGGAACACTGAAGCTTTCTTT. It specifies CASSPWTGNTEAFF.

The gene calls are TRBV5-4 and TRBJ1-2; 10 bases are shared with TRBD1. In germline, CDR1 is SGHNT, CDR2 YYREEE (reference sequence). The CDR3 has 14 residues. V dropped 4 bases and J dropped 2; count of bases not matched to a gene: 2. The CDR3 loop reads CASSPDRGNYGYTF. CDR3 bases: TGTGCCAGCAGCCCGGACAGGGGGAACTATGGCTACACCTTC.

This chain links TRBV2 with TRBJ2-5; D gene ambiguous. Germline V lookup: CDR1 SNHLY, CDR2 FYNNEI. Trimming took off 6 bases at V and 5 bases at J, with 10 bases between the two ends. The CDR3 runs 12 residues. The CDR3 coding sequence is TGTGCCAGCAGCGAAAGTAGGGAGACCCAGTACTTC. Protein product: CASSESRETQYF.

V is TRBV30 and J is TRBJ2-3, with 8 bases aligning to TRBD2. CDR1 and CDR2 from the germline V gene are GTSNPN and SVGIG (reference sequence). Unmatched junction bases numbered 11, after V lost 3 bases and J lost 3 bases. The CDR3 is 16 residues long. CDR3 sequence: CAWRGGTGGRTDTQYF. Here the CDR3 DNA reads TGTGCCTGGAGGGGGGGGACGGGGGGGCGGACAGATACGCAGTATTTT.

CDR3 sequence reads: CASSQTLAGEIDTQYF. As DNA, the CDR3 is TGCGCCAGCAGCCAAACACTAGCGGGAGAGATAGATACGCAGTATTTT. The chain is built from TRBV4-3 and TRBJ2-3, with 11 bases lining up with TRBD2. Germline CDR1 is LGHNA and CDR2 is YSLEER. The ends lost 2 bases at V and 5 bases at J; junction bases unmatched: 6. This CDR3 spans 16 amino acids.

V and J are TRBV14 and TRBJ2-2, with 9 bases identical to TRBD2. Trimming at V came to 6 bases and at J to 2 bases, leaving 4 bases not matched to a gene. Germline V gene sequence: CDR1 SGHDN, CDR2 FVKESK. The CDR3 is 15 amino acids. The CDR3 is CASRMTSGNTGELFF. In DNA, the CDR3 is TGTGCCAGCAGGATGACTAGCGGAAACACCGGGGAGCTGTTTTTT.

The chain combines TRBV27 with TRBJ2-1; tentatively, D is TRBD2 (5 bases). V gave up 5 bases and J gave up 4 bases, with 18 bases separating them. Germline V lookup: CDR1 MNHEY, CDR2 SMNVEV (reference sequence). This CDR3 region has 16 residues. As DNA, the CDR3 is TGTGCCAGCAGTCGCCAGACACTAGTCTCTTACAATGAGCAGTTCTTC. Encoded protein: CASSRQTLVSYNEQFF.

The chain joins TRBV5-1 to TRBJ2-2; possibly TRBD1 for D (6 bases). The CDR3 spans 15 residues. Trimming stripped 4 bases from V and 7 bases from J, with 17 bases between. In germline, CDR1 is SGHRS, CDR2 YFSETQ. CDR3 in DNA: TGCGCCAGCAGCCCCGGGACAACATTCAGCGGGGAGCTGTTTTTT. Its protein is CASSPGTTFSGELFF.

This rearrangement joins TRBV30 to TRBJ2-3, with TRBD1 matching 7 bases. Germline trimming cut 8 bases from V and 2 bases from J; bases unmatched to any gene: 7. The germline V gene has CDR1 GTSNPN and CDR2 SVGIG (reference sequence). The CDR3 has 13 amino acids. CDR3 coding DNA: TGTGCCAGAACAGGGGCCCTCACAGATACGCAGTATTTT. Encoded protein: CARTGALTDTQYF.

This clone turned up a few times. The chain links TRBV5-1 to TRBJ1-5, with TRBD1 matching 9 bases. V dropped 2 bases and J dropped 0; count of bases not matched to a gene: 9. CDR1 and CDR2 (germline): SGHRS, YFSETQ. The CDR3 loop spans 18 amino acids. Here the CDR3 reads CASSLNRGRGDSNQPQHF. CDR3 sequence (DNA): TGCGCCAGCAGCTTAAACAGGGGGCGCGGGGATAGCAATCAGCCCCAGCATTTT. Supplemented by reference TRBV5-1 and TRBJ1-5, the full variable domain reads KAGVTQTPRYLIKTRGQQVTLSCSPISGHRSVSWYQQTPGQGLQFLFEYFSETQRNKGNFPGRFSGRQFSNSRSEMNVSTLELGDSALYLCASSLNRGRGDSNQPQHFGDGTRLSIL.